This T cell receptor beta chain was captured in a study of blood T cell repertoires in COVID-19. On the study more broadly: The origin of the acute and convalescent COVID-19 samples was the United States, Italy and Spain. The cDNA or gDNA used as material had been derived from T cells, B-cell-depleted T cells, or PBMCs.

Original analysis: Amplification with reference gene primers provided the estimates of nucleated cell counts. Clones were read by immunoSEQ multiplex PCR, and TCRdb kept only the in-frame ones, dropping some. D and trimming come from the DNA, and the V and J calls and clone size come from that table. The table includes more than 70,000 clones, around four fifths detected once. Germline CDR1 is LGHDT and CDR2 is YNNKEL (reference sequence). After removal of 3 bases from V and 3 bases from J, the junction contained 1 base not matched to a gene. There are 14 residues in the CDR3. The specimen was peripheral blood. This chain joins TRBV3-1 (or the pseudogene TRBV3-2) and TRBJ1-2; 10 nucleotides agree with TRBD1. The source is a human donor in a cohort sampled during active COVID-19. CDR3: CASSQGQGHYGYTF. In nucleotides, the CDR3 is TGTGCCAGCAGCCAGGGACAGGGGCACTATGGCTACACCTTC.